This T cell receptor (beta chain) originates from a study of blood T cell repertoires in COVID-19 (dated by TCRdb to between 2020 and 2021). In the study overall: The collaborator samples originated in the United States, Italy and Spain and spanned the acute and convalescent phases of COVID-19. Where available, HLA class I and class II types were taken from metadata supplied by the sample provider and were not determined by assay-based typing. The material from the prospective study consisted of cDNA or gDNA derived from T cells, B-cell-depleted T cells, or PBMCs. Deeply sampled blood TCRbeta repertoires from subjects exposed to, actively infected with, or recovered from COVID-19 were included in the dataset. Sample metadata almost always included a de-identified subject ID, COVID-19 status, age in years and sex. The repertoires were made available in a free public database intended to serve as a resource for research on the immune response to SARS-CoV-2. The samples were drawn from the first 160 participants of the ongoing ImmuneRACE study and from 1,254 subjects provided by 6 global collaborators.

Per the germline V gene (reference sequence), SGHAT is the CDR1 and FQDESV is the CDR2. Trimmed from V: 3 bases; trimmed from J: 2 bases; junction bases lacking a gene match: 8. The CDR3 runs 16 residues from the cysteine to the phenylalanine. Just the 48-base CDR3 DNA is kept, in frame starting at base 1. Results the study describes overall, beyond this receptor: The amount of clinical and demographic metadata varied by source and participant and was provided uncurated.

One collaborating source in Seattle enrolled patients during active infection and followed them longitudinally through the course of disease. Collaborating institutions collected whole blood in K2EDTA tubes following their own protocols. For TCRbeta analysis, collaborator samples were shipped as frozen whole blood, as isolated PBMCs, or as DNA extracted from either sample type. Turning to this clone: Its antigen specificity is not known. Base qualities are missing; no much larger clone stands one base away.

TCRbeta CDR3 regions were amplified from genomic DNA by means of the immunoSEQ Assay, a bias-controlled multiplex PCR. In the paper's pipeline: The number of nucleated cells in each sample was estimated by amplification of reference gene primers within the assay. To quantify the absolute abundance of each unique TCRbeta CDR3 rearrangement, sequence reads were collapsed and filtered. For each sample, productive Simpson clonality was calculated by taking the square root of Simpson's diversity index across productive rearrangements. Entries here come from immuneACCESS through TCRdb and include only in-frame sequences with V and J called. Some clones fail to appear in such tables; in the studies checked, an unresolved V gene covers under half of the shortfall, and the cause of the remainder is unknown. V, J and clone size reflect that table, while D and trimming were determined from the DNA. In all, the sample holds tens of thousands of clones, and approximately 87% of those were seen once. The ten biggest clones cover roughly 6.5% of the sample.

This chain joins TRBV11-1 to TRBJ2-7, with 9 bases in between that match TRBD2. This receptor was identified in a woman in her fifties or sixties with COVID-19, enrolled during active disease. Sequenced sample: peripheral blood. For the CDR3, the sequence is CASSFRSAGGAYEQYF. The nucleotides read TGTGCCAGCAGCTTTCGGTCTGCGGGAGGGGCCTACGAGCAGTACTTC.